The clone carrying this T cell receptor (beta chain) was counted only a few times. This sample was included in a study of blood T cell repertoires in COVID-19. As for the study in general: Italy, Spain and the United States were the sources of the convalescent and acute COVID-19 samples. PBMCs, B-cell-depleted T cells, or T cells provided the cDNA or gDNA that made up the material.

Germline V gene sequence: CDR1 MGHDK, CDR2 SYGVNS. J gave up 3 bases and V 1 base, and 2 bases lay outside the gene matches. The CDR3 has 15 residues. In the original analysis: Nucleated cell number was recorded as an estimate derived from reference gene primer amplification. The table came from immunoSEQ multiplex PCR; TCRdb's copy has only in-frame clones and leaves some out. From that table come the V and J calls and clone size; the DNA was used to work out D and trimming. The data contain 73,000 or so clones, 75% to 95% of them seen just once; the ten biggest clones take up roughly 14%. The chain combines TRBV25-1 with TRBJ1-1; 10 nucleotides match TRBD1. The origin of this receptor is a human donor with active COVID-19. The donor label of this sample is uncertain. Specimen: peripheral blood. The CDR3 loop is CASSELDRGDTEAFF. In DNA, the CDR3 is TGTGCCAGCAGTGAATTGGACAGGGGGGACACTGAAGCTTTCTTT. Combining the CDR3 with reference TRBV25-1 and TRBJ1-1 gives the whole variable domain EADIYQTPRYLVIGTGKKITLECSQTMGHDKMYWYQQDPGMELHLIHYSYGVNSTEKGDLSSESTVSRIRTEHFPLTLESARPSHTSQYLCASSELDRGDTEAFFGQGTRLTVV.